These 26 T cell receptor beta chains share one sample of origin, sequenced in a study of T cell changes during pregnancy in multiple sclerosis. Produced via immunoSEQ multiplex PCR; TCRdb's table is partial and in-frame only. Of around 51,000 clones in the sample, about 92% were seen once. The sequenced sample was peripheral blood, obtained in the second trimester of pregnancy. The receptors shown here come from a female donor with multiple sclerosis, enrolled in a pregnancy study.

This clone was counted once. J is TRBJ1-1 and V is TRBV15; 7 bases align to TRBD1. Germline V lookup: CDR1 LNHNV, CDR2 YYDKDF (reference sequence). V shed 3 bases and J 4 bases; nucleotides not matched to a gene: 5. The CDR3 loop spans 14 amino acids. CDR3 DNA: TGTGCCACCAGCAGCGACAGGGAAATCACTGAAGCTTTCTTT. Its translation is CATSSDREITEAFF.

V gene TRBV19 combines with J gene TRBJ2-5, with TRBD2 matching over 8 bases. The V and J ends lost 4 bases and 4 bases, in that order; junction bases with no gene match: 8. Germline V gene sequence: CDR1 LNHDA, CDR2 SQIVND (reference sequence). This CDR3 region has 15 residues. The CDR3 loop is CASSTLAGGSETQYF. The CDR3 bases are TGTGCCAGTAGTACCCTGGCGGGAGGATCAGAGACCCAGTACTTC.

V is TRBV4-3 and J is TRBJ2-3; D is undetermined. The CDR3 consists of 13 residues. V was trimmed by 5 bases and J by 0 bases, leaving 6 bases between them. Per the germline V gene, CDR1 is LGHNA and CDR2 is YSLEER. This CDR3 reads CASSVSSTDTQYF. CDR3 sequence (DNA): TGCGCCAGCAGCGTATCTAGCACAGATACGCAGTATTTT.

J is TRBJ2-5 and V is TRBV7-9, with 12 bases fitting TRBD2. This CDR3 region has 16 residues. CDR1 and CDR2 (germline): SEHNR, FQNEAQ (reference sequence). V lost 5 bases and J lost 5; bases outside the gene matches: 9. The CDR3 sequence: CASSPTSGSSWETQYF. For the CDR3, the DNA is TGTGCCAGCAGCCCGACTAGCGGGAGTAGTTGGGAGACCCAGTACTTC. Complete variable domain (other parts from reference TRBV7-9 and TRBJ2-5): DTGVSQNPRHKITKRGQNVTFRCDPISEHNRLYWYRQTLGQGPEFLTYFQNEAQLEKSRLLSDRFSAERPKGSFSTLEIQRTEQGDSAMYLCASSPTSGSSWETQYFGPGTRLLVL.

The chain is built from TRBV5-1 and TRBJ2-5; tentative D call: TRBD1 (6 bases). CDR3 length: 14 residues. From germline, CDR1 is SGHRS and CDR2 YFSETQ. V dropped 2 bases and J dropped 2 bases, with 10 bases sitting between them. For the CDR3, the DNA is TGCGCCAGCAGCTTCCGACAGGTTCAAGAGACCCAGTACTTC. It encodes CASSFRQVQETQYF.

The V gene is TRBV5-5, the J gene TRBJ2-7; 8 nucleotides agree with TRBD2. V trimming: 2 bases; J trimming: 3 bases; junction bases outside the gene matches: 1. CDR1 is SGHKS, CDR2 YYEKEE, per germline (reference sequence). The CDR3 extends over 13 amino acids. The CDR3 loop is CASSLLADYEQYF. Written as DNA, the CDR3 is TGTGCCAGCAGCTTACTAGCGGACTACGAGCAGTACTTC.

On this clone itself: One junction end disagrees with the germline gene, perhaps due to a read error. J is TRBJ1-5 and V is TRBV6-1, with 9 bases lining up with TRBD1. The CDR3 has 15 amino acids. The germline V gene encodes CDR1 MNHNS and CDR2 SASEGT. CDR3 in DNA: TGTGCCAGCAGTTTACAGGGGGCCAGCATTCAGCCCCAGCATTTT. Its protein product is CASSLQGASIQPQHF.

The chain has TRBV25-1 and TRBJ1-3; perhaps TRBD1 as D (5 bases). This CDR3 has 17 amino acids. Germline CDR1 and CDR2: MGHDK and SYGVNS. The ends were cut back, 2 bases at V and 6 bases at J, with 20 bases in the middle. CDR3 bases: TGTGCCAGCAGTGAAGTGGAAGGACAAGGCGAGCAAAACACCATATATTTT. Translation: CASSEVEGQGEQNTIYF.

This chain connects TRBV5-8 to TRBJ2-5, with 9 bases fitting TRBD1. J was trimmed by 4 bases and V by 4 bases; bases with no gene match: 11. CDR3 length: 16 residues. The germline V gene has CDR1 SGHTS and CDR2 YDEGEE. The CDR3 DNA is TGTGCCAGCAGCCAAGAATCGGGACAGGGAGGAGAGACCCAGTACTTC. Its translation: CASSQESGQGGETQYF.

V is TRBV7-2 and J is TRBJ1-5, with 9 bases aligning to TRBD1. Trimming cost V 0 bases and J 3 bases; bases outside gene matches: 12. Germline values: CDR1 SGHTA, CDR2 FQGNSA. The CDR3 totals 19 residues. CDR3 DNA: TGTGCCAGCAGCTTAGCCCACACCGGGACAGGGATTATCAATCAGCCCCAGCATTTT. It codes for CASSLAHTGTGIINQPQHF.

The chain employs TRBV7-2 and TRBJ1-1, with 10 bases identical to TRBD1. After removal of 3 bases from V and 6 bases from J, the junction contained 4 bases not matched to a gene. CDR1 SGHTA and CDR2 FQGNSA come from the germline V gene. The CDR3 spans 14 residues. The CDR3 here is CASSFRDRGSEAFF. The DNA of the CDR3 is TGTGCCAGCAGCTTCCGGGACAGGGGATCTGAAGCTTTCTTT.

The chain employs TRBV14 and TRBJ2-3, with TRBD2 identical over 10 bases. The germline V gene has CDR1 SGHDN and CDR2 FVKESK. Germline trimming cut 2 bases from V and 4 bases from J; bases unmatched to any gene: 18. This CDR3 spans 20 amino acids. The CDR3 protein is CASSQWPRRLAGPEADTQYF. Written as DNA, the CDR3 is TGTGCCAGCAGCCAATGGCCCCGCCGACTAGCGGGCCCCGAGGCAGATACGCAGTATTTT.

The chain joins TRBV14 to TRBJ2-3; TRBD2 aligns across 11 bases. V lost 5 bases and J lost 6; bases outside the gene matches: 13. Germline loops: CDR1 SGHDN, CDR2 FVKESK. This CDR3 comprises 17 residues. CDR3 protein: CASSERVAGGPYDTQYF. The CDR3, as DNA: TGTGCCAGCAGCGAAAGAGTAGCGGGAGGGCCGTATGATACGCAGTATTTT.

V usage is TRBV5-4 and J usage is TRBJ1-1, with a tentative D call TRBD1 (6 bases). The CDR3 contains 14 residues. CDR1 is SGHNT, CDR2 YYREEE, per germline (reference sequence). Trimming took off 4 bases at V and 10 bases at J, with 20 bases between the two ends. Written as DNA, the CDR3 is TGTGCCAGCAGCGCCCGACAGGAGGAACGCGGAGCTTTCTTT. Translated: CASSARQEERGAFF.

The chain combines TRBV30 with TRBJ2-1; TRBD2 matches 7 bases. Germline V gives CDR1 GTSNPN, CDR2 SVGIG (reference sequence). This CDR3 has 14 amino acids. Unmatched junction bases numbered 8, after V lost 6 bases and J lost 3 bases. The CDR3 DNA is TGTGCCTGCGGTGCTCAGCGGGACTACAATGAGCAGTTCTTC. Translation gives CACGAQRDYNEQFF.

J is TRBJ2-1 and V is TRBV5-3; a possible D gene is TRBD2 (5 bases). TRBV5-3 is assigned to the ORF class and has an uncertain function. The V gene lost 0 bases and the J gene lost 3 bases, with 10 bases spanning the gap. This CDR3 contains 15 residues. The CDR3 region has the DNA TGTGCCAGAAGCTTGGATAGCGAACACTACAATGAGCAGTTCTTC. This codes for CARSLDSEHYNEQFF.

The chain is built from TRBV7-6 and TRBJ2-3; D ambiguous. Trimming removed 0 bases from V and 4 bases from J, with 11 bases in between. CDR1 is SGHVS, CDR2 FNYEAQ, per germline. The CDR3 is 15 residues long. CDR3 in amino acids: CASSLATSRSDTQYF. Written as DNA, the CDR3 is TGTGCCAGCAGCTTAGCCACGAGCCGGTCAGATACGCAGTATTTT.

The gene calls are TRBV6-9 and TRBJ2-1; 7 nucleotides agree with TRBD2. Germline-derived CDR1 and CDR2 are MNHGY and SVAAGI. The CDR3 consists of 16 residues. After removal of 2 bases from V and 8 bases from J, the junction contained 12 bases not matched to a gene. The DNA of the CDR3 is TGTGCCAGCAGTTATAGGGGTTGCGGGAGCAGGGATGAGCAGTTCTTC. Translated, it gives CASSYRGCGSRDEQFF.

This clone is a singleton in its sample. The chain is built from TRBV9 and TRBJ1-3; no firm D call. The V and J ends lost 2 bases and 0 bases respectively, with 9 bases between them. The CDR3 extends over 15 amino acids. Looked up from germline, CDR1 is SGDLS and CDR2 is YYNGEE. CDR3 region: CASSVSVSSGNTIYF. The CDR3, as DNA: TGTGCCAGCAGCGTCTCAGTAAGCTCTGGAAACACCATATATTTT.

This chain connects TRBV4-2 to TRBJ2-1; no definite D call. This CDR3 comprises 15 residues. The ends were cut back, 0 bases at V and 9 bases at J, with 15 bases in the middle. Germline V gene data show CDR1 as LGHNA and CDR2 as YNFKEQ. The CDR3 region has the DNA TGTGCCAGCAGCCAAGATCTTAGGAGCGAAGGTGAGCAGTTCTTC. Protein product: CASSQDLRSEGEQFF.

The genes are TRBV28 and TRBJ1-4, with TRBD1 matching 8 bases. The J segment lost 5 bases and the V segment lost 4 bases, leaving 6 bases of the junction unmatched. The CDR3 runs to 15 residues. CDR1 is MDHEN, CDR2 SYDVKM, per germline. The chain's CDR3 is CASSSRQGRNEKLFF. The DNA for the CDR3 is TGTGCCAGCAGTTCGCGACAGGGGAGGAATGAAAAACTGTTTTTT.

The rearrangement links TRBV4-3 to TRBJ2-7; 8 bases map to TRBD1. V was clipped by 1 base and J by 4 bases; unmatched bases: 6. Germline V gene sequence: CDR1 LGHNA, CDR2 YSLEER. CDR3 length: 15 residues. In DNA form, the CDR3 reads TGCGCCAGCAGCCAAGTTCTCCAGGGGGCATACGAGCAGTACTTC. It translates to CASSQVLQGAYEQYF.

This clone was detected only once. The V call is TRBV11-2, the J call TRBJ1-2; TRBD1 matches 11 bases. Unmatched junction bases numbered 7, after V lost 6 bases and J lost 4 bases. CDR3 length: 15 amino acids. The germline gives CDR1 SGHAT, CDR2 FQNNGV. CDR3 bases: TGTGCCAGCAGTACAGGGACAGGGGGTGCCTATGGCTACACCTTC. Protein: CASSTGTGGAYGYTF.

Here the CDR3 DNA reads TGTGCCAGCAGTTGGGGTTCTTGGGGTAGCGGGAGATTAAATGAGCAGTTCTTC. Residues: CASSWGSWGSGRLNEQFF. The rearrangement joins TRBV9 to TRBJ2-1; 9 bases line up with TRBD2. Per the germline V gene, CDR1 is SGDLS and CDR2 is YYNGEE. This CDR3 comprises 18 residues. The junction had 19 bases not matched to a gene; V was cut back by 5 bases and J by 7 bases.

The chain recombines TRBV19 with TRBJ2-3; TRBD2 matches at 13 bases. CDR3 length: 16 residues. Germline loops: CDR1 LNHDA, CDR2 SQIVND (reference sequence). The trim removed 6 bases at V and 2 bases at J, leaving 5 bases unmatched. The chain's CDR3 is CASRELAGGFTDTQYF. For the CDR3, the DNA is TGTGCCAGTAGGGAACTAGCGGGAGGGTTCACAGATACGCAGTATTTT.

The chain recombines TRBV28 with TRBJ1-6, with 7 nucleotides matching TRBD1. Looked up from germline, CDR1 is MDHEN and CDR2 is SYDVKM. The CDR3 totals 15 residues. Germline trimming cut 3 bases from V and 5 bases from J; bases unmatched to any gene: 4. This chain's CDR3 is CASSFGDRNNSPLHF. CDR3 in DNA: TGTGCCAGCAGTTTTGGGGACAGAAATAATTCACCCCTCCACTTT.